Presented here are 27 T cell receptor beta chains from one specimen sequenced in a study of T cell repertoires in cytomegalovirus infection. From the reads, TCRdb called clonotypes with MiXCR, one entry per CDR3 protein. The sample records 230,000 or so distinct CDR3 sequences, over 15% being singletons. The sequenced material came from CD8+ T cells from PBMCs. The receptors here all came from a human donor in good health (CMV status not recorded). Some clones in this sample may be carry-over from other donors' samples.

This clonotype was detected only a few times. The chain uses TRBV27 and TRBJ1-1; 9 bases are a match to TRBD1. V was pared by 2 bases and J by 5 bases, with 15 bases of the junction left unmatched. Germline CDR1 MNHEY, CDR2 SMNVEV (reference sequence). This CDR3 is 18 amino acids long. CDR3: CASSLARTGVPHGTEAFF. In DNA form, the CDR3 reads TGTGCCAGCAGTTTAGCTAGGACAGGGGTCCCCCATGGGACTGAAGCTTTCTTT.

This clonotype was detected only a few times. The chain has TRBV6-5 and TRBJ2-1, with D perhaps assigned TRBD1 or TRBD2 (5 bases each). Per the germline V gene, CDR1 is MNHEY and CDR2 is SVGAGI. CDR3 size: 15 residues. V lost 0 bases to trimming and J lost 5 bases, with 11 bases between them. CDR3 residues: CASSYSGTGHNEQFF. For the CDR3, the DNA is TGTGCCAGCAGTTACTCCGGGACGGGCCACAATGAGCAGTTCTTC.

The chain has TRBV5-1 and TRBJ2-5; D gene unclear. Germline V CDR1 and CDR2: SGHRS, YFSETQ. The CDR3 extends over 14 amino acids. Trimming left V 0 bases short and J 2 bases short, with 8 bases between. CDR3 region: CASSLDGLQETQYF. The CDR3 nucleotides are TGCGCCAGCAGCTTGGACGGGTTACAAGAGACCCAGTACTTC.

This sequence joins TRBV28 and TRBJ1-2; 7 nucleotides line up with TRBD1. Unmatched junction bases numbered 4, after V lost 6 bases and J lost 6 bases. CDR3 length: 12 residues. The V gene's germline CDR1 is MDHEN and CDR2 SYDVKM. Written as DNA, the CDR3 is TGTGCCAGCAGAGCAGACAGGGATGGCTACACCTTC. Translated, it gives CASRADRDGYTF.

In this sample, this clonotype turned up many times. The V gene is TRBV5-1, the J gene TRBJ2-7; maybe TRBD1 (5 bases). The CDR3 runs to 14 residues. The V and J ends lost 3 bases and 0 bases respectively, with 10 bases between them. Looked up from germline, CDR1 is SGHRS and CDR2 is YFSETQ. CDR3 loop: CASSWTSSSYEQYF. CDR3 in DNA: TGCGCCAGCAGCTGGACATCCTCCTCCTACGAGCAGTACTTC.

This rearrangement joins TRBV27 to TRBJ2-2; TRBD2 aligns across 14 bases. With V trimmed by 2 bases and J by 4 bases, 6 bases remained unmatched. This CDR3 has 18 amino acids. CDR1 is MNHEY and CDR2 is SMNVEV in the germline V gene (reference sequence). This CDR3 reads CASSLPTSGGGSTGELFF. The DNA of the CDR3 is TGTGCCAGCAGTTTACCGACTAGCGGGGGGGGAAGCACCGGGGAGCTGTTTTTT.

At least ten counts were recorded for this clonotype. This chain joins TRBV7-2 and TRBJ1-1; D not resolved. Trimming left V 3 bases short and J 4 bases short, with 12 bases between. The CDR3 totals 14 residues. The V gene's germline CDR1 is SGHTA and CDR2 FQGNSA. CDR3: CASSLQEGPTEAFF. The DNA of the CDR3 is TGTGCCAGCAGCTTGCAGGAAGGGCCCACTGAAGCTTTCTTT. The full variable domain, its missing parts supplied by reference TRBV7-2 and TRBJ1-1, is GAGVSQSPSNKVTEKGKDVELRCDPISGHTALYWYRQSLGQGLEFLIYFQGNSAPDKSGLPSDRFSAERTGGSVSTLTIQRTQQEDSAVYLCASSLQEGPTEAFFGQGTRLTVV.

The CDR3 nucleotides are TGTGCCAGCAGCCGGGACCTCCGGGTTGAAAAACTGTTTTTT. Its translation is CASSRDLRVEKLFF. The chain couples TRBV12-3 or TRBV12-4 to TRBJ1-4; TRBD1 might be the D (5 bases). The CDR3 spans 14 residues. The ends were cut back, 6 bases at V and 7 bases at J, with 15 bases in the middle.

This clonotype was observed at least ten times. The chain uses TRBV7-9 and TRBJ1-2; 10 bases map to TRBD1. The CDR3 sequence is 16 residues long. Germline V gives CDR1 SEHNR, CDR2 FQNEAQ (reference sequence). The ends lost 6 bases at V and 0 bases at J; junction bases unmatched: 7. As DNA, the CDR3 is TGTGCCAGCAGACCCGACAGGGGGCATGCTAACTATGGCTACACCTTC. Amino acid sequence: CASRPDRGHANYGYTF. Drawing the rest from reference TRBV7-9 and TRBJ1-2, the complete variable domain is DTGVSQNPRHKITKRGQNVTFRCDPISEHNRLYWYRQTLGQGPEFLTYFQNEAQLEKSRLLSDRFSAERPKGSFSTLEIQRTEQGDSAMYLCASRPDRGHANYGYTFGSGTRLTVV.

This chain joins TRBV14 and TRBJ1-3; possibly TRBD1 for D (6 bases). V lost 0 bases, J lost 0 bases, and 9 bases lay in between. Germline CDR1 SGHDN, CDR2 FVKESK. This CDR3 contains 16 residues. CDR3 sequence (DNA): TGTGCCAGCAGCCAAGAGAGCAGGGGCTCTGGAAACACCATATATTTT. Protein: CASSQESRGSGNTIYF.

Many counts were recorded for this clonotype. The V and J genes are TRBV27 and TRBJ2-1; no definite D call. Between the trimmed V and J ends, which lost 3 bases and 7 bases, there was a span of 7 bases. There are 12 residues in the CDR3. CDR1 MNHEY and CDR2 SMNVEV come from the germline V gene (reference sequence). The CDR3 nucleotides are TGTGCCAGCAGTTTTTGGCCGAATGAGCAGTTCTTC. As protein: CASSFWPNEQFF.

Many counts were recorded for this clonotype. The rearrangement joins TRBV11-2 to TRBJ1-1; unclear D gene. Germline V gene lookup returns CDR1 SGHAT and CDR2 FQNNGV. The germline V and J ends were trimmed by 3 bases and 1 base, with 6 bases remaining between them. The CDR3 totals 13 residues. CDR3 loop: CASSLYTNTEAFF. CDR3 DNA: TGTGCCAGCAGCTTGTATACGAACACTGAAGCTTTCTTT.

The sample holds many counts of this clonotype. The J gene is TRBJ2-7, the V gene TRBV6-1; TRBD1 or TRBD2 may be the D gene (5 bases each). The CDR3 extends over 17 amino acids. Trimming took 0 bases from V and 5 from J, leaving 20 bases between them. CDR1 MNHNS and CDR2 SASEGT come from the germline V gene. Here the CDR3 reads CASSEALPDNWGNEQYF. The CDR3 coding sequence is TGTGCCAGCAGTGAAGCGCTTCCGGATAATTGGGGGAACGAGCAGTACTTC.

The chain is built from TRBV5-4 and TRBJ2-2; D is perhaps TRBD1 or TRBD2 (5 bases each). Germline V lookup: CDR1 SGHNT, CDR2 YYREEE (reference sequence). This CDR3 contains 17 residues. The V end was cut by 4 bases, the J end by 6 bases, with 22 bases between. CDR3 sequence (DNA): TGTGCCAGCAGCCCCATACCAGAGGGGTGGGGTGCCGGGGAGCTGTTTTTT. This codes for CASSPIPEGWGAGELFF. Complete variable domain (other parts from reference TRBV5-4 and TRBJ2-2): ETGVTQSPTHLIKTRGQQVTLRCSSQSGHNTVSWYQQALGQGPQFIFQYYREEENGRGNFPPRFSGLQFPNYSSELNVNALELDDSALYLCASSPIPEGWGAGELFFGEGSRLTVL.

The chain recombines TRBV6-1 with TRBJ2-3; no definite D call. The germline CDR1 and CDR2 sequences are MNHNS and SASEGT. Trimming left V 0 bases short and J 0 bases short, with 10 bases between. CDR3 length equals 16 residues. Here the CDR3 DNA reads TGTGCCAGCAGTGAAGCTTTGTCGTGGAGCACAGATACGCAGTATTTT. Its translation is CASSEALSWSTDTQYF.

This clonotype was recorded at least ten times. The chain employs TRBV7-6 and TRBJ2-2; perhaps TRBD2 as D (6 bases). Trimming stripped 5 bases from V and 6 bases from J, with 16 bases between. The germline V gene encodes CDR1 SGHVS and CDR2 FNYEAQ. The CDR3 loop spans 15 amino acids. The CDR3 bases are TGTGCCAGCAGCATAACCGGCGGCGGGGCCGGGGAGCTGTTTTTT. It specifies CASSITGGGAGELFF. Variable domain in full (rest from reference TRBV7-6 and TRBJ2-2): GAGVSQSPRYKVTKRGQDVALRCDPISGHVSLYWYRQALGQGPEFLTYFNYEAQQDKSGLPNDRFSAERPEGSISTLTIQRTEQRDSAMYRCASSITGGGAGELFFGEGSRLTVL.

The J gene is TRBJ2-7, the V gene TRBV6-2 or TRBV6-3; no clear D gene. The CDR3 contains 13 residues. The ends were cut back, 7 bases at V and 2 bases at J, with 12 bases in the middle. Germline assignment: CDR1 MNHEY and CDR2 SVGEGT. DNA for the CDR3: TGTGCCAGCATCTCGCCGGCGGCCTACGAGCAGTACTTC. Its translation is CASISPAAYEQYF.

CDR3 DNA: TGTGCCAGCAGCCGTGGACAGGGTCATGGAGATACGCAGTATTTT. Its translation is CASSRGQGHGDTQYF. This chain links TRBV5-4 with TRBJ2-3; 8 bases line up with TRBD1. CDR3 length: 15 residues. The trim removed 4 bases at V and 5 bases at J, leaving 9 bases unmatched. The germline gives CDR1 SGHNT, CDR2 YYREEE (reference sequence).

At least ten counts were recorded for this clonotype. CDR3 residues: CASSPRLVNEQFF. In DNA form, the CDR3 reads TGTGCCAGCAGCCCTAGACTAGTCAATGAGCAGTTCTTC. V is TRBV7-6 and J is TRBJ2-1; possibly TRBD2 for D (6 bases). Trimming left V 5 bases short and J 6 bases short, with 11 bases between. This CDR3 spans 13 amino acids. Germline assignment: CDR1 SGHVS and CDR2 FNYEAQ.

CDR3 loop: CASSSWDNSPLHF. Here the CDR3 DNA reads TGTGCCAGCAGTTCGTGGGACAATTCACCCCTCCACTTT. The J gene is TRBJ1-6, the V gene TRBV12-3 or TRBV12-4; tentative D call: TRBD1 (5 bases). This CDR3 contains 13 residues. V lost 4 bases and J lost 7, with 8 bases in between.

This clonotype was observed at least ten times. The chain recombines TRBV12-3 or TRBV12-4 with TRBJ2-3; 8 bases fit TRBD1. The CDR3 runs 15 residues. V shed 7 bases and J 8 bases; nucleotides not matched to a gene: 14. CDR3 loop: CASIPWTGTVATQYF. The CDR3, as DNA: TGTGCCAGCATCCCCTGGACAGGGACGGTCGCTACGCAGTATTTT.

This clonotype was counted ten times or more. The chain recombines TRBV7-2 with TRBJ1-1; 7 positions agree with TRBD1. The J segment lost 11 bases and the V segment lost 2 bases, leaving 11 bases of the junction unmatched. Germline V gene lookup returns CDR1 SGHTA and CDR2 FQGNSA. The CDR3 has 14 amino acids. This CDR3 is CASSLRQGIREAFF. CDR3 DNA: TGTGCCAGCAGCTTACGACAGGGTATCAGGGAGGCTTTCTTT. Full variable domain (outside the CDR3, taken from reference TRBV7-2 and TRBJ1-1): GAGVSQSPSNKVTEKGKDVELRCDPISGHTALYWYRQSLGQGLEFLIYFQGNSAPDKSGLPSDRFSAERTGGSVSTLTIQRTQQEDSAVYLCASSLRQGIREAFFGQGTRLTVV.

The DNA for the CDR3 is TGCGCCAGCAGCTACTACCGGGACGGGCCAAGATACGAGCAGTACTTC. Its protein is CASSYYRDGPRYEQYF. The J gene is TRBJ2-7, the V gene TRBV5-1; D may match TRBD1 or TRBD2 (5 bases each). CDR1 is SGHRS, CDR2 YFSETQ, per germline. CDR3 length: 16 amino acids. Trimming pared 3 bases from V and 4 bases from J, leaving 20 bases between.

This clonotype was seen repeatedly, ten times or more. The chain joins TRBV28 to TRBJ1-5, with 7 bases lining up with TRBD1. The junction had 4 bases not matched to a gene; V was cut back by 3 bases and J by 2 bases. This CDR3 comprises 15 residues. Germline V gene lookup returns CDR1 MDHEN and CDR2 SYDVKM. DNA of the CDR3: TGTGCCAGCAGTTTCAGGGGGTTGGGCAATCAGCCCCAGCATTTT. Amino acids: CASSFRGLGNQPQHF.

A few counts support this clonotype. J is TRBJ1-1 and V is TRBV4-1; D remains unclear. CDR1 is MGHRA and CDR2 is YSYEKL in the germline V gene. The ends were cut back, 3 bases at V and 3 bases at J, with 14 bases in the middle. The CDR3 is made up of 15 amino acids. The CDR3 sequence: CASSHRENSYTEAFF. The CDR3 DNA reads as TGCGCCAGCAGCCACCGAGAAAACAGTTACACTGAAGCTTTCTTT.

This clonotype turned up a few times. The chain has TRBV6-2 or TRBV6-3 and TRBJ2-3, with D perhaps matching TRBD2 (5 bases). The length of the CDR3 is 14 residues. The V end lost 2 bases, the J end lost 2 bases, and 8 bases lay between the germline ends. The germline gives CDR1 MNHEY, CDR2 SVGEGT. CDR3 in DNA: TGTGCCAGCAGTTACGAGGGAGACACAGATACGCAGTATTTT. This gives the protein CASSYEGDTDTQYF.

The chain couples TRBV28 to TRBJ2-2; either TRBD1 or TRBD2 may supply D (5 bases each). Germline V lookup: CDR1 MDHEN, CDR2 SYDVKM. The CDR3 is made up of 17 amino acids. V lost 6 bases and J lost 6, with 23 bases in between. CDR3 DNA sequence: TGTGCCAGCAGGCCGATCCGGGACCCAGAGGACGCCGGGGAGCTGTTTTTT. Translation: CASRPIRDPEDAGELFF.